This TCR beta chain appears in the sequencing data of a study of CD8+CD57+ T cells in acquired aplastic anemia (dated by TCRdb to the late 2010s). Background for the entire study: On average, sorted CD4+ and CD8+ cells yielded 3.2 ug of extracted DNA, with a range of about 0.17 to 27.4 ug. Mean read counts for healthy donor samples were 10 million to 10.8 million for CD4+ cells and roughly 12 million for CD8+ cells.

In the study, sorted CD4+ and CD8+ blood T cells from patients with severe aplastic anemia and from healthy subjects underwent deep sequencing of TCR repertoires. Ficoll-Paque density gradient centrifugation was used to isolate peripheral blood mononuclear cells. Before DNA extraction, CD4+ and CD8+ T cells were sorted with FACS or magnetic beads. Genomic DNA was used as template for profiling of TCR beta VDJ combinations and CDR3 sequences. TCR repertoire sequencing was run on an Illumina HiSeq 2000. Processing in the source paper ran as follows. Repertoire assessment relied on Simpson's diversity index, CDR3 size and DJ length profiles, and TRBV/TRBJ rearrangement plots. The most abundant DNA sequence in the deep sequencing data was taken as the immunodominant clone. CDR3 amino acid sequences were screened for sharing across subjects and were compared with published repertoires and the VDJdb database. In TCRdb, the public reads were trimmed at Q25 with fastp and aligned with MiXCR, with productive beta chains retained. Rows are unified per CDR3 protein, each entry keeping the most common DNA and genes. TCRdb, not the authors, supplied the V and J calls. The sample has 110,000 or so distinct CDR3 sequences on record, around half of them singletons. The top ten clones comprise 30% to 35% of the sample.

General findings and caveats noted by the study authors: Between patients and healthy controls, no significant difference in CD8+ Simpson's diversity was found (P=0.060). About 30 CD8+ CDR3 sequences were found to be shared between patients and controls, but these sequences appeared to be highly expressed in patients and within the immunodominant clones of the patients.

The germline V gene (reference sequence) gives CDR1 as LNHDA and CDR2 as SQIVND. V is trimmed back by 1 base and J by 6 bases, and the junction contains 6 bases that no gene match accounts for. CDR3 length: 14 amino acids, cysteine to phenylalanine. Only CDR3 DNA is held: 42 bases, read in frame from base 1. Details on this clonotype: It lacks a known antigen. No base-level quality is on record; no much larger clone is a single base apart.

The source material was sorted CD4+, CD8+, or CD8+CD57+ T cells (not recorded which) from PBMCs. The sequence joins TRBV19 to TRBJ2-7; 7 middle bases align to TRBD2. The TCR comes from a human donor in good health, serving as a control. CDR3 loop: CASSIAGGRSEQYF. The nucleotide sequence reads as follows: TGTGCCAGTAGTATAGCGGGAGGCCGCTCCGAGCAGTACTTC.